This T cell receptor (beta chain) was identified during a study of T-cell memory formation after mild COVID-19. Notes on the study in general: Second-wave clones with a day 37 peak had unconfirmed SARS-CoV-2 specificity. Clones shrinking between day 15 and 85 showed a balanced CD4/CD8 split, and those that grew later tilted toward CD4+.

Between the trimmed V and J ends, which lost 6 bases and 6 bases, there was a span of 18 bases. The CDR3 sequence is 14 residues long. Germline lookup yields CDR1 DFQATT and CDR2 SNEGSKA (reference sequence). In its sample, this clonotype was seen a few times. The target antigen is unknown. Researchers used 5'RACE with constant-segment primers to make TCR alpha and TCR beta cDNA libraries that carry sample barcodes and UMIs. TCRdb independently ran MiXCR on the 5' RACE reads; one entry per CDR3 protein. The table records hundreds of thousands of distinct CDR3 sequences, roughly an eighth of them present only once.

Sequenced input: PBMCs or a T cell subset sorted from them (not recorded which). This receptor was identified in a man between 18 and 29 years old who had mild COVID-19 (a few samples of this study predate the infection). Cell type and time point are not known. V gene TRBV20-1 combines with J gene TRBJ1-5; D might be TRBD1 (5 bases). CDR3 nucleotides: TGCAGTGCCCCCTCCGGGGCGGCAGTTCAGCCCCAGCATTTT. Its translation: CSAPSGAAVQPQHF.